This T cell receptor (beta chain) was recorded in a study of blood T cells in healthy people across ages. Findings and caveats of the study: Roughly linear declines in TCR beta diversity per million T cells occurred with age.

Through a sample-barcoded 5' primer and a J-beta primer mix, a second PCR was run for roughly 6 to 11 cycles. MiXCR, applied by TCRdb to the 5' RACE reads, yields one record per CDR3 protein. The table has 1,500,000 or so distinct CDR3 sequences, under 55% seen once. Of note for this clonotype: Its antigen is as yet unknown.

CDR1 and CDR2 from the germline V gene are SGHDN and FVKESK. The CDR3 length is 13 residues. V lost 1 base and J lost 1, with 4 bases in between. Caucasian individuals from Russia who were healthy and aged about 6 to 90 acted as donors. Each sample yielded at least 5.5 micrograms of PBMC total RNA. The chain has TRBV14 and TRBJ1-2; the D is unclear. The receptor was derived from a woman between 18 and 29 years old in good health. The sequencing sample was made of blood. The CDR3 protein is CASSQVVNYGYTF. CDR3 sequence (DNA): TGTGCCAGCAGCCAAGTTGTTAACTATGGCTACACCTTC.